This TCR beta chain emerged from a study of blood T cell repertoires in COVID-19. Study-level background: Sites in the United States, Italy and Spain provided acute and convalescent COVID-19 samples.

This CDR3 is 14 amino acids long. The germline gives CDR1 SGHRS, CDR2 YFSETQ. The V gene lost 0 bases and the J gene lost 10 bases, with 14 bases spanning the gap. The study recruited people aged about 18 to 95 years across around 23 US areas. Authors' processing steps: The assay estimated nucleated cells by amplifying reference gene primers. Measured with immunoSEQ multiplex PCR; TCRdb has only the in-frame clones, and not every one. V, J and clone size derive from that table, while D and trimming were established from the DNA sequence. The sample has almost 250,000 clones, around 85% seen once. Sequenced: PBMCs or T cells enriched from blood (not recorded which). This sequence joins TRBV5-1 and TRBJ2-1, with D uncertain. The sequence was obtained from a woman aged 45-65 years with acute COVID-19. Here the CDR3 DNA reads TGCGCCAGCAGCTTGGCCCCACCCCTACGGGAGCAGTTCTTC. Its protein is CASSLAPPLREQFF.